A single sample gave rise to the 7 T cell receptor beta chains below, sequenced in a study of blood T cell repertoires in COVID-19. Sequenced by immunoSEQ multiplex PCR; TCRdb stores in-frame clones only, minus some. Among about 160,000 clones listed, approximately 86% were seen once. The specimen was PBMCs or T cells enriched from blood (not recorded which). Every receptor here comes from a man between 60 and 70 years old who had recovered from COVID-19.

This chain uses TRBV14 with TRBJ1-1; D uncertain. V was trimmed by 0 bases and J by 12 bases, leaving 11 bases between them. Looked up from germline, CDR1 is SGHDN and CDR2 is FVKESK. The CDR3 totals 12 residues. The CDR3 loop reads CASSQERGSSFF. Here the CDR3 DNA reads TGTGCCAGCAGCCAAGAGCGCGGGAGCTCTTTCTTT.

This chain links TRBV7-6 with TRBJ2-7, with 9 positions matching TRBD1. V gave up 5 bases and J gave up 7 bases; unmatched junction bases: 6. The CDR3 has 13 residues. Germline CDR1 is SGHVS and CDR2 is FNYEAQ. The CDR3 spells CASSRDRAGEQYF. The CDR3 DNA follows: TGTGCCAGCAGCCGGGACAGGGCGGGAGAGCAGTACTTC.

The chain carries TRBV13 and TRBJ1-1; no reliable D call. The CDR3 consists of 12 residues. The germline CDR1 and CDR2 sequences are PRHDT and FYEKMQ (reference sequence). Trimming cost V 7 bases and J 7 bases, with 13 bases left between them. The CDR3 spells CASTIPSSEAFF. The CDR3 DNA reads as TGTGCCAGCACCATCCCATCCAGTGAAGCTTTCTTT. Drawing the rest from reference TRBV13 and TRBJ1-1, the complete variable domain is AAGVIQSPRHLIKEKRETATLKCYPIPRHDTVYWYQQGPGQDPQFLISFYEKMQSDKGSIPDRFSAQQFSDYHSELNMSSLELGDSALYFCASTIPSSEAFFGQGTRLTVV.

This chain uses TRBV7-3 with TRBJ1-2; D is perhaps TRBD1 (6 bases). The CDR3 extends over 14 amino acids. V dropped 5 bases and J dropped 2 bases, with 12 bases sitting between them. The V gene's germline CDR1 is SGHTA and CDR2 FQGTGA. In DNA form, the CDR3 reads TGTGCCAGCAGCCCTGGGGGGGGCAACTATGGCTACACCTTC. Amino acids: CASSPGGGNYGYTF.

The V gene is TRBV19, the J gene TRBJ1-2, with 7 bases lining up with TRBD1. The CDR3 is made up of 18 amino acids. The ends lost 2 bases at V and 0 bases at J; junction bases unmatched: 12. Germline-derived CDR1 and CDR2 are LNHDA and SQIVND (reference sequence). The DNA for the CDR3 is TGTGCCAGTAGTATAAACACAGGGGCTCCCGGTTCTAACTATGGCTACACCTTC. Encoded protein: CASSINTGAPGSNYGYTF.

V usage is TRBV19 and J usage is TRBJ1-1; no clear D gene. CDR1 and CDR2 from the germline V gene are LNHDA and SQIVND (reference sequence). The CDR3 is made up of 15 amino acids. The V end lost 6 bases, the J end lost 5 bases, and 19 bases lay between the germline ends. The CDR3 DNA follows: TGTGCCAGTAGGATCTCCGATAGAGGCCGAACTGAAGCTTTCTTT. As protein: CASRISDRGRTEAFF. Complete variable domain (other parts from reference TRBV19 and TRBJ1-1): DGGITQSPKYLFRKEGQNVTLSCEQNLNHDAMYWYRQDPGQGLRLIYYSQIVNDFQKGDIAEGYSVSREKKESFPLTVTSAQKNPTAFYLCASRISDRGRTEAFFGQGTRLTVV.

The chain couples TRBV5-4 to TRBJ2-5; TRBD2 matches at 7 bases. With 3 bases clipped from V and 2 bases from J, the junction kept 10 bases outside the gene matches. This CDR3 comprises 16 residues. CDR1 and CDR2 from the germline V gene are SGHNT and YYREEE (reference sequence). CDR3 DNA: TGTGCCAGCAGCTCCCCTGACAGCGGGACTCAAGAGACCCAGTACTTC. It specifies CASSSPDSGTQETQYF.